These T cell receptor beta chains were read from a single sample in a study of T-cell memory formation after mild COVID-19. MiXCR, applied by TCRdb to the 5' RACE reads, yields one record per CDR3 protein. The table includes roughly 240,000 distinct CDR3 sequences, 15% to 17% detected once. The sample taken for sequencing was PBMCs or a T cell subset sorted from them (not recorded which). Receptor source: an adult woman who had mild COVID-19 (a few samples of this study predate the infection). Cell type and time point are not known. Both conserved end residues are part of each CDR3. A D gene is named only where the DNA matches it firmly. Clone size is shown for a subset of rows, as once, few, many or a class of expanded clone.

TRBV29-1	-	13	TRBJ1-5	many	TGCAGCGTCGAGGTAGAGCTTAATCAGCCCCAGCATTTT	CSVEVELNQPQHF
TRBV19	-	15	TRBJ2-1	-	TGTGCCAGTAGGCGATCGGGGGAATCTTACAATGAGCAGTTCTTC	CASRRSGESYNEQFF
TRBV24-1	TRBD2	16	TRBJ2-3	once	TGTGCCACCAGTGATTTGAGAGCGGGGGTCCCAGATACGCAGTATTTT	CATSDLRAGVPDTQYF
TRBV12-3/TRBV12-4	TRBD1	17	TRBJ2-3	few	TGTGCCAGCAGTCCAGGGACAGGGGGTATGAGGACAGATACGCAGTATTTT	CASSPGTGGMRTDTQYF
TRBV4-3	-	14	TRBJ1-1	-	TGCGCCAGCAGCCAAGATGTTACGAACACTGAAGCTTTCTTT	CASSQDVTNTEAFF
TRBV4-2	TRBD2	16	TRBJ2-7	-	TGTGCCAGCAGCCATGCCTTCGGGACTAGCTCCTACGAGCAGTACTTC	CASSHAFGTSSYEQYF
TRBV7-3	-	13	TRBJ2-7	few	TGTGCCAGCAGCTTAAGTCAAACCTACGAGCAGTACTTC	CASSLSQTYEQYF
TRBV12-3/TRBV12-4	TRBD2	14	TRBJ2-1	few	TGTGCCAGCAGTGGGACTAGCGGGGGGGCTCGGCAGTTCTTC	CASSGTSGGARQFF
TRBV7-9	TRBD2	13	TRBJ2-3	-	TGTGCCGAAACTAGCGGGGGCACAGATACGCAGTATTTT	CAETSGGTDTQYF
TRBV5-1	-	14	TRBJ2-7	-	TGCGCCAGCAGCTTAGGGGTCCCCCCTTACGAGCAGTACTTC	CASSLGVPPYEQYF
TRBV19	-	16	TRBJ2-2	few	TGTGCAACGAAGAGGGGGGAAACCCCGAACACCGGGGAGCTGTTTTTT	CATKRGETPNTGELFF
TRBV6-6	TRBD2	13	TRBJ2-7	-	TGTGCCAGCAGGACGGGCGGGGAGGGCGAGCAGTACTTC	CASRTGGEGEQYF
TRBV25-1	-	13	TRBJ2-7	many	TGTGCCAGCAGTGAAGTTGGGGTCCACGAGCAGTACTTC	CASSEVGVHEQYF
TRBV5-1	-	15	TRBJ2-6	-	TGCGCCAGCAGCCAGGGTACAGGGGGGGCCAACGTCCTGACTTTC	CASSQGTGGANVLTF
TRBV20-1	-	14	TRBJ2-5	-	TGCAGTGCCATCCCCGGGGACACCCCAGAGACCCAGTACTTC	CSAIPGDTPETQYF
TRBV7-2	-	15	TRBJ1-3	few	TGTGCCAGCAGCTTGAAACTCATCTCTGGAAACACCATATATTTT	CASSLKLISGNTIYF
TRBV2	-	15	TRBJ1-1	many	TGTGCCAGCAGTGAAGCGCCGGGGACGAACACTGAAGCTTTCTTT	CASSEAPGTNTEAFF
TRBV7-6	-	16	TRBJ2-1	-	TGTGCCAGCAGCCCCCAGGGGGGAGGAACCTACAATGAGCAGTTCTTC	CASSPQGGGTYNEQFF
TRBV2	-	13	TRBJ1-1	-	TGTGCCAGCAGGGTGGGACAGAACACTGAAGCTTTCTTT	CASRVGQNTEAFF
TRBV25-1	-	14	TRBJ2-3	-	TGTGCCAGCAGTGGACCGAACGGCACAGATACGCAGTATTTT	CASSGPNGTDTQYF
TRBV12-3/TRBV12-4	-	14	TRBJ1-5	few	TGTGCCAGCAGGCCTCAGTTGGGCAATCAGCCCCAGCATTTT	CASRPQLGNQPQHF
TRBV24-1	-	13	TRBJ1-5	few	TGTGCCACCAGTGATTCTACAGGGAGAACCCAGCATTTT	CATSDSTGRTQHF
TRBV4-1	-	18	TRBJ1-1	-	TGCGCCAGCAGCCAAGAACCCAGGGCCGGATTTTTGGGCACTGAAGCTTTCTTT	CASSQEPRAGFLGTEAFF
TRBV12-3/TRBV12-4	-	13	TRBJ1-1	-	TGTGCCAGCAGCCCTGGGGGGCAAACTGAAGCTTTCTTT	CASSPGGQTEAFF
TRBV7-2	-	13	TRBJ2-5	-	TGTGCCAGCAGCTCCCATACCCGGGAGACCCAGTACTTC	CASSSHTRETQYF
TRBV7-2	-	16	TRBJ2-3	few	TGTGCCAGCAGCTTAGCTCCTAGGGTGGGTGGAGATACGCAGTATTTT	CASSLAPRVGGDTQYF
TRBV7-2	-	13	TRBJ1-2	-	TGTGCCAGCAGCTTAGCCACAGACTATGGCTACACCTTC	CASSLATDYGYTF
TRBV9	-	13	TRBJ1-6	-	TGTGCCAGCAGCGAGGGAGGAGTATCGTCCCTCCACTTT	CASSEGGVSSLHF
TRBV5-1	TRBD2	16	TRBJ2-3	-	TGCGCCAGCAGCTATAGACTAGCGTCCCATACAGATACGCAGTATTTT	CASSYRLASHTDTQYF
TRBV9	TRBD1	15	TRBJ1-1	few	TGTGCCAGCAGCCCGAGGACAGGCCCGAACACTGAAGCTTTCTTT	CASSPRTGPNTEAFF
TRBV6-1	-	15	TRBJ2-5	-	TGTGCCAGCAGTGAAGCCCCCAGGGGCCTTGAGACCCAGTACTTC	CASSEAPRGLETQYF
TRBV7-9	-	16	TRBJ2-6	-	TGTGCCAGCAGCCCCCACTGGATAGCAGGGGCCAACGTCCTGACTTTC	CASSPHWIAGANVLTF
TRBV5-1	TRBD1	14	TRBJ2-5	few	TGCGCCAGCAGCCTGGACAGGTTGAGGGAGACCCAGTACTTC	CASSLDRLRETQYF
TRBV18	-	16	TRBJ1-1	-	TGTGCCAGCTCACGGACCGGGCCGGCGGCGAACACTGAAGCTTTCTTT	CASSRTGPAANTEAFF
TRBV6-2/TRBV6-3	-	14	TRBJ2-7	few	TGTGCCAGTTGGAGCGGGTTTAGCTCCTACGAGCAGTACTTC	CASWSGFSSYEQYF
TRBV9	TRBD1	17	TRBJ1-3	few	TGTGCCAGCAGCGTAGAGGGGGCCACGAAATTGGGAAACACCATATATTTT	CASSVEGATKLGNTIYF
TRBV5-1	-	17	TRBJ1-3	-	TGCGCCAGCAGCTTGATACAGGGACTTGACTCTGGAAACACCGTATATTTT	CASSLIQGLDSGNTVYF
TRBV29-1	-	13	TRBJ2-5	-	TGCAGCGTTGACCTTGATCTTGGTGGGACCCAGTACTTC	CSVDLDLGGTQYF
TRBV6-5	TRBD2	13	TRBJ2-7	few	TGTGCCAGCCGCGGGGGACTCTCCTACGAGCAGTACTTC	CASRGGLSYEQYF
TRBV5-1	TRBD2	16	TRBJ2-3	few	TGCGCCAGCAGCTCCACCCCTAGCGGGGGCACAGATACGCAGTATTTT	CASSSTPSGGTDTQYF
TRBV5-1	TRBD2	15	TRBJ2-1	few	TGCGCCAGCAGCTTGGAGTCTAGCGGGGGGAATGAGCAGTTCTTC	CASSLESSGGNEQFF
TRBV12-3/TRBV12-4	-	14	TRBJ2-2	-	TGTGCCAGCAAACTAGCTTTGAACACCGGGGAGCTGTTTTTT	CASKLALNTGELFF
TRBV5-1	TRBD2	15	TRBJ2-1	many	TGCGCCAGCAGCCGGCTAGCGGGAGGGCTTAATGAGCAGTTCTTC	CASSRLAGGLNEQFF
TRBV5-1	-	15	TRBJ1-2	many	TGCGCCAGCAGCTTGGTCGCCCGGACTAACTATGGCTACACCTTC	CASSLVARTNYGYTF
TRBV4-1	-	15	TRBJ2-7	many	TGCGCCAGCAGCCCTTGGCTCGAGGGCCTCTACGAGCAGTACTTC	CASSPWLEGLYEQYF
TRBV6-5	-	13	TRBJ1-2	-	TGTGCCAGCAGATCCACAGGGAGCGATGGCTACACCTTC	CASRSTGSDGYTF
TRBV27	TRBD1	13	TRBJ2-5	-	TGTGCCAGCAGTTTTGGCGGACAGGGGAGCCAGTACTTC	CASSFGGQGSQYF
TRBV12-3/TRBV12-4	TRBD1	14	TRBJ2-7	-	TGTGCCAGCACCCTGACAGGGGGCGGCGACGAGCAGTACTTC	CASTLTGGGDEQYF
TRBV20-1	-	15	TRBJ2-1	many	TGCAGTGCTAGAGTGGGCAGGGGAGCCTACAATGAGCAGTTCTTC	CSARVGRGAYNEQFF
TRBV2	-	15	TRBJ2-4	-	TGTGCCAGCAGAGAGCGGGCCCTACCTCTTTCCCTCGACAACTTC	CASRERALPLSLDNF
TRBV7-2	TRBD1	15	TRBJ2-7	few	TGTGCCAGCAGCTGGGGACAGGGGAGAACCTACGAGCAGTACTTC	CASSWGQGRTYEQYF
TRBV12-3/TRBV12-4	TRBD1	16	TRBJ1-1	few	TGTGCCAGCAGTATGGCAGGGGGCGGCGTCGGGACTGAAGCTTTCTTT	CASSMAGGGVGTEAFF
TRBV4-1	TRBD2	16	TRBJ2-1	-	TGCGCCAGCAGCCAAGAGAAACGGGGGGGAAGTAATGAGCAGTTCTTC	CASSQEKRGGSNEQFF
TRBV30	TRBD1	16	TRBJ1-1	few	TGTGCCTACTTACGGGACAGGGGAATTTCTCGACCTGAAGCTTTCTTT	CAYLRDRGISRPEAFF
TRBV7-9	TRBD1	17	TRBJ2-7	few	TGTGCCAGCAGCTCGGTGAAGGGGACAGGTCCCTCCTACGAGCAGTACTTC	CASSSVKGTGPSYEQYF
TRBV24-1	-	16	TRBJ2-1	-	TGTGCCACCAGTGATTTTGAGGTCAGCTCCTACAATGAGCAGTTCTTC	CATSDFEVSSYNEQFF
TRBV6-5	TRBD2	15	TRBJ2-1	few	TGTGCCAGCAGTTACAGGCGGGGGAAGGACAATGAGCAGTTCTTC	CASSYRRGKDNEQFF
TRBV12-3/TRBV12-4	-	14	TRBJ1-5	few	TGTGCCAGCAGTTTCCAAGAACCCAATCAGCCCCAGCATTTT	CASSFQEPNQPQHF